These 17 T cell receptor beta chains originate from one sample sequenced in a study of T cell responses to AZD1222 COVID-19 vaccine. The protocol was immunoSEQ multiplex PCR, while the TCRdb copy is restricted to in-frame clones and leaves out a portion. Here the sample spans 90,000 to 120,000 clones, 70% to 90% being singletons. The sequencing used peripheral blood, collected 28 days after the second AZD1222 dose. These receptors were taken from an adult who received the AZD1222 COVID-19 vaccine.

The rearrangement uses TRBV6-5 and TRBJ1-2, with 11 bases lining up with TRBD1. Trimming cost V 8 bases and J 5 bases; bases outside gene matches: 4. The germline gives CDR1 MNHEY, CDR2 SVGAGI. The CDR3 consists of 13 residues. The CDR3 sequence is CASGQGARYGYTF. The DNA of the CDR3 is TGTGCCAGCGGACAGGGGGCTAGATATGGCTACACCTTC.

As DNA, the CDR3 is TGTGCCAGCAGCCGCCCAGGGGCCGGGGAGCAGTACTTC. Translated: CASSRPGAGEQYF. The chain combines TRBV6-2 or TRBV6-3 with TRBJ2-7, with a possible D match to TRBD1 (6 bases). The V gene lost 6 bases and the J gene lost 7 bases, with 16 bases spanning the gap. The CDR3 contains 13 residues. Germline-derived CDR1 and CDR2 are MNHEY and SVGEGT.

This chain connects TRBV10-3 to TRBJ2-7; maybe TRBD2 (7 bases). The germline V gene encodes CDR1 ENHRY and CDR2 SYGVKD. CDR3 length equals 14 residues. Between the trimmed V and J ends, which lost 7 bases and 2 bases, there was a span of 15 bases. The CDR3 DNA reads TGTGCCATCAAGGAGGCGGGGGACACCTACGAGCAGTACTTC. Its translation: CAIKEAGDTYEQYF.

The chain uses TRBV6-5 and TRBJ1-3, with a tentative D call TRBD1 (6 bases). The ends were cut back, 10 bases at V and 4 bases at J, with 17 bases in the middle. CDR3 length: 14 residues. Germline V gene sequence: CDR1 MNHEY, CDR2 SVGAGI. The CDR3 reads CATSGDFNGNTIYF. The CDR3 DNA sequence: TGTGCCACCTCAGGGGATTTCAACGGAAACACCATATATTTT.

The CDR3 nucleotides read TGTGCCAGCAGTTTGACGGTTAACACTGAAGCTTTCTTT. This gives the protein CASSLTVNTEAFF. The chain recombines TRBV12-3 or TRBV12-4 with TRBJ1-1; no clear D. This CDR3 region has 13 residues. Trimming pared 3 bases from V and 2 bases from J, leaving 7 bases between.

Comments on this clone: The same CDR3 also results from other DNA sequences found in this sample. The J gene is TRBJ2-7, the V gene TRBV6-5; the D gene is possibly TRBD2 (5 bases). Looked up from germline, CDR1 is MNHEY and CDR2 is SVGAGI. There are 14 residues in the CDR3. Trimming shortened V by 2 bases and J by 2 bases, and 10 bases separated the two germline ends. CDR3 bases: TGTGCCAGCAGTTACGGCGCGGGCCCCTACGAGCAGTACTTC. This translates into CASSYGAGPYEQYF.

This clone has just a few counts. The chain recombines TRBV5-1 with TRBJ1-2; 12 bases fit TRBD1. Germline V gene lookup returns CDR1 SGHRS and CDR2 YFSETQ. J lost 7 bases, V lost 3 bases, and 7 bases had no gene match. This CDR3 comprises 15 residues. CDR3 in DNA: TGCGCCAGCAGCTGGAGGGGACAGGGGGCTTCTGGCTACACCTTC. Amino acid sequence: CASSWRGQGASGYTF.

V and J are TRBV10-1 and TRBJ2-5, with TRBD2 matching over 8 bases. This CDR3 region has 15 residues. Trimming at V came to 6 bases and at J to 2 bases, leaving 8 bases not matched to a gene. The germline V gene has CDR1 WNHNN and CDR2 SYGVQD (reference sequence). DNA for the CDR3: TGCGCCAGCAGCCACGGCAGCGGGGGACAAGAGACCCAGTACTTC. It encodes CASSHGSGGQETQYF.

This CDR3 is CASSLYQGENYGYTF. The CDR3 DNA is TGTGCCAGCAGTTTATATCAGGGAGAAAACTATGGCTACACCTTC. V and J are TRBV28 and TRBJ1-2; maybe TRBD1 (5 bases). The germline V gene encodes CDR1 MDHEN and CDR2 SYDVKM. The CDR3 is made up of 15 amino acids. V was pared by 1 base and J by 2 bases, with 11 bases between.

The V gene is TRBV7-2, the J gene TRBJ1-1; possible D gene TRBD1, 6 bases. CDR1 SGHTA and CDR2 FQGNSA come from the germline V gene. The V end lost 1 base, the J end lost 4 bases, and 13 bases lay between the germline ends. The CDR3 extends over 15 amino acids. The CDR3 loop reads CASSLVEGVGTEAFF. The CDR3 coding sequence is TGTGCCAGCAGCTTAGTTGAGGGGGTGGGCACTGAAGCTTTCTTT.

This chain connects TRBV3-1 (or the pseudogene TRBV3-2) to TRBJ1-5, with D maybe TRBD1 (6 bases). V lost 5 bases and J lost 6, with 17 bases in between. This CDR3 has 15 residues. Germline assignment: CDR1 LGHDT and CDR2 YNNKEL (reference sequence). CDR3: CASSETGSMGQPQHF. In DNA, the CDR3 is TGTGCCAGCAGCGAGACAGGCTCCATGGGTCAGCCCCAGCATTTT.

This chain joins TRBV30 and TRBJ2-2; D is undetermined. CDR3 length: 13 residues. V was pared by 3 bases and J by 2 bases, with 7 bases between. From germline, CDR1 is GTSNPN and CDR2 SVGIG (reference sequence). CDR3 DNA sequence: TGTGCCTGGAGCCGAGATAACACCGGGGAGCTGTTTTTT. It is translated as CAWSRDNTGELFF.

The chain couples TRBV4-1 to TRBJ1-4; 11 positions match TRBD1. With V trimmed by 5 bases and J by 7 bases, 6 bases remained unmatched. The CDR3 extends over 15 amino acids. Germline values: CDR1 MGHRA, CDR2 YSYEKL. The CDR3 protein is CASSFWTGGSEKLFF. The CDR3 DNA is TGCGCCAGCAGCTTCTGGACAGGGGGCAGTGAAAAACTGTTTTTT.

J is TRBJ2-7 and V is TRBV6-2 or TRBV6-3; D tentatively fits TRBD1 or TRBD2 (5 bases each). CDR3 size: 11 residues. Per the germline V gene, CDR1 is MNHEY and CDR2 is SVGEGT. The ends were cut back, 4 bases at V and 9 bases at J, with 10 bases in the middle. CDR3 region: CASSSGTGQYF. CDR3 DNA: TGTGCCAGCAGTTCCGGGACCGGGCAGTACTTC.

The rearrangement joins TRBV5-4 to TRBJ2-1, with 7 nucleotides matching TRBD1. The V gene end was trimmed by 4 bases and the J gene end by 0 bases; junction bases not matched to a gene: 4. CDR3 length equals 15 residues. Per the germline V gene, CDR1 is SGHNT and CDR2 is YYREEE (reference sequence). The CDR3 DNA reads TGTGCCAGCAGCACAGGGGTGCCCTCCTACAATGAGCAGTTCTTC. Translated: CASSTGVPSYNEQFF.

The chain is built from TRBV4-3 and TRBJ1-1, with no clear D. Trimming removed 0 bases from V and 4 bases from J, with 12 bases in between. There are 15 residues in the CDR3. Germline V gives CDR1 LGHNA, CDR2 YSLEER. The CDR3 DNA reads TGCGCCAGCAGCCAAGATAAGGGTGGGCCCACTGAAGCTTTCTTT. This sequence encodes CASSQDKGGPTEAFF.

The CDR3 loop reads CASSLSTVTYNEQFF. The CDR3, as DNA: TGTGCCAGCAGTTTATCAACAGTGACCTACAATGAGCAGTTCTTC. The chain joins TRBV27 to TRBJ2-1; D is ambiguous. V was clipped by 0 bases and J by 2 bases, with 8 bases between them. The CDR3 is 15 amino acids. Germline lookup yields CDR1 MNHEY and CDR2 SMNVEV (reference sequence).